The 14 T cell receptor beta chains below all came from one sample that was sequenced in a study of blood T cell repertoires in COVID-19. The repertoire was sequenced with immunoSEQ multiplex PCR; TCRdb's copy has only in-frame clones and lacks some. Of 350,000 to 550,000 clones in the sample, 70% to 90% were seen once. Specimen: PBMCs or T cells enriched from blood (not recorded which). The source of these receptors is a woman under 30 with acute COVID-19.

This chain joins TRBV10-3 and TRBJ1-2; D possibly corresponds to TRBD1 (5 bases). Trimming took off 8 bases at V and 1 base at J, with 14 bases between the two ends. Per germline, CDR1 ENHRY and CDR2 SYGVKD. The CDR3 runs to 14 residues. As DNA, the CDR3 is TGTGCCATCCCCTCTGGGACTCTTAACTATGGCTACACCTTC. Translating gives CAIPSGTLNYGYTF.

V and J are TRBV18 and TRBJ1-1; 10 nucleotides align to TRBD1. CDR3 length: 14 amino acids. V lost 2 bases and J lost 5; bases outside the gene matches: 2. Germline V lookup: CDR1 KGHSH, CDR2 LQKENI. The CDR3 protein is CASSPGTGVTEAFF. The CDR3 DNA follows: TGTGCCAGCTCACCAGGGACAGGGGTTACTGAAGCTTTCTTT.

The V gene is TRBV4-3, the J gene TRBJ2-5; TRBD1 agrees at 7 bases. Germline-derived CDR1 and CDR2 are LGHNA and YSLEER. V was pared by 0 bases and J by 4 bases, with 5 bases of the junction left unmatched. The CDR3 extends over 15 amino acids. The DNA of the CDR3 is TGCGCCAGCAGCCAAGATTTCGCAGGGGGAGAGACCCAGTACTTC. Protein product: CASSQDFAGGETQYF.

The chain employs TRBV19 and TRBJ1-5; D is unresolved. The CDR3 consists of 14 residues. Trimming stripped 3 bases from V and 5 bases from J, with 11 bases between. Germline V gives CDR1 LNHDA, CDR2 SQIVND (reference sequence). The CDR3 region is CASSIWSVDQPQHF. The CDR3 DNA is TGTGCCAGTAGTATCTGGTCTGTAGATCAGCCCCAGCATTTT.

CDR3 region: CAISEGVGGQTAGANVLTF. The CDR3 coding sequence is TGTGCCATCAGTGAGGGAGTCGGGGGACAGACGGCTGGGGCCAACGTCCTGACTTTC. The chain has TRBV10-3 and TRBJ2-6; perhaps TRBD1 as D (7 bases). The V gene's germline CDR1 is ENHRY and CDR2 SYGVKD. Trimming removed 2 bases from V and 2 bases from J, with 19 bases in between. The CDR3 is 19 amino acids.

The chain employs TRBV5-6 and TRBJ2-2; 9 bases map to TRBD1. CDR3 length: 14 amino acids. The V gene's germline CDR1 is SGHDT and CDR2 YYEEEE. The trim removed 4 bases at V and 5 bases at J, leaving 3 bases unmatched. This CDR3 is CASSPGTGTGELFF. In nucleotides, the CDR3 is TGTGCCAGCAGCCCAGGGACAGGGACCGGGGAGCTGTTTTTT.

The chain couples TRBV7-3 to TRBJ2-3; D might be TRBD2 (6 bases). Germline V CDR1 and CDR2: SGHTA, FQGTGA. There are 13 residues in the CDR3. V lost 6 bases to trimming and J lost 4 bases, with 11 bases between them. In DNA form, the CDR3 reads TGTGCCAGCAGTGGCTCTAGCGCAGATACGCAGTATTTT. This encodes CASSGSSADTQYF.

Written as DNA, the CDR3 is TGTGCCAGCAGCTTAGCGGGAGCGGGTGGTTCGGATACGCAGTATTTT. Its translation: CASSLAGAGGSDTQYF. The J gene is TRBJ2-3, the V gene TRBV7-2; D possibly corresponds to TRBD2 (6 bases). This CDR3 has 16 amino acids. Per germline, CDR1 SGHTA and CDR2 FQGNSA. V dropped 0 bases and J dropped 6 bases, with 16 bases sitting between them.

The V and J genes are TRBV29-1 and TRBJ2-1, with no clear D. Germline-derived CDR1 and CDR2 are SQVTM and ANQGSEA. The CDR3 length is 13 residues. The V gene lost 5 bases and the J gene lost 7 bases, with 15 bases spanning the gap. The CDR3 loop reads CSVLKVNGNEQFF. CDR3 sequence (DNA): TGCAGCGTTCTAAAAGTTAACGGGAATGAGCAGTTCTTC.

This chain joins TRBV2 and TRBJ2-5; no reliable D call. Germline V lookup: CDR1 SNHLY, CDR2 FYNNEI. This CDR3 spans 12 amino acids. Trimming removed 3 bases from V and 5 bases from J, with 7 bases in between. The CDR3 is CASSETWETQYF. The CDR3, as DNA: TGTGCCAGCAGTGAGACTTGGGAGACCCAGTACTTC.

This chain uses TRBV6-4 with TRBJ1-1; D is unclear. Trimming took 6 bases from V and 0 from J, leaving 11 bases between them. The CDR3 sequence is 14 residues long. Per germline, CDR1 MRHNA and CDR2 SNTAGT. Here the CDR3 DNA reads TGTGCCAGCAGAGATACAGTATTGAACACTGAAGCTTTCTTT. Its protein is CASRDTVLNTEAFF.

This chain uses TRBV15 with TRBJ2-1; D might be TRBD2 (5 bases). The CDR3 has 14 amino acids. V was shortened by 2 bases and J by 6 bases, with 11 bases between the two germline ends. CDR1 is LNHNV and CDR2 is YYDKDF in the germline V gene (reference sequence). In DNA form, the CDR3 reads TGTGCCACCAGCAGAATGGATCGGGGCAATGAGCAGTTCTTC. Protein: CATSRMDRGNEQFF. The full variable domain, rest sourced from reference TRBV15 and TRBJ2-1, is DAMVIQNPRYQVTQFGKPVTLSCSQTLNHNVMYWYQQKSSQAPKLLFHYYDKDFNNEADTPDNFQSRRPNTSFCFLDIRSPGLGDTAMYLCATSRMDRGNEQFFGPGTRLTVL.

V usage is TRBV7-2 and J usage is TRBJ1-2; a weak D match, TRBD1 (5 bases). V was clipped by 0 bases and J by 8 bases, with 13 bases between them. Germline assignment: CDR1 SGHTA and CDR2 FQGNSA. The CDR3 runs 14 residues. The CDR3: CASSLAAGPSGYTF. The CDR3 DNA sequence: TGTGCCAGCAGCTTAGCGGCAGGGCCCTCGGGCTACACCTTC.

This clone was detected once. The V call is TRBV27, the J call TRBJ1-1; perhaps TRBD1 as D (5 bases). The CDR3 contains 15 residues. CDR1 is MNHEY, CDR2 SMNVEV, per germline (reference sequence). V dropped 5 bases and J dropped 0 bases, with 13 bases sitting between them. For the CDR3, the DNA is TGTGCCAGCAGTCGTGGGGGGTCTTTGAACACTGAAGCTTTCTTT. It codes for CASSRGGSLNTEAFF.